This T cell receptor (beta chain) emerged from a study of cytotoxic CD8 clonotypes in ibrutinib-treated CLL. Profiling relied on immunoSEQ multiplex PCR, and the TCRdb table lists in-frame clones only, not all of them. The data show under 35,000 clones, roughly 69% seen once. The source was PBMCs, collected after 24 months of ibrutinib treatment. This receptor was identified in a human donor with chronic lymphocytic leukemia.

As DNA, the CDR3 is TGTGCCAGCAGTTACTGGGGAAATTCACCCCTCCACTTT. Amino acids: CASSYWGNSPLHF. The chain recombines TRBV27 with TRBJ1-6; no firm D call. Trimming left V 4 bases short and J 7 bases short, with 8 bases between. The CDR3 has 13 residues. Per germline, CDR1 MNHEY and CDR2 SMNVEV (reference sequence).